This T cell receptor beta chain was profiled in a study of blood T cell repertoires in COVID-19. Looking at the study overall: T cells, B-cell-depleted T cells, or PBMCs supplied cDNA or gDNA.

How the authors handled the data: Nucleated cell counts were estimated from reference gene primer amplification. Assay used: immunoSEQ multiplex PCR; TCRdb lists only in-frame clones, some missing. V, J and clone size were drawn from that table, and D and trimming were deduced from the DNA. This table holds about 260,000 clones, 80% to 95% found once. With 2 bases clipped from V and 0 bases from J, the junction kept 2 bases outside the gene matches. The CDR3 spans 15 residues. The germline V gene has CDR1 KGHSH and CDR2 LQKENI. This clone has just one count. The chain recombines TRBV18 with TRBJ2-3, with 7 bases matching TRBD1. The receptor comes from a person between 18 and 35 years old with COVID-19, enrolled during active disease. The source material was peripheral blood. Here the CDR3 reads CASSPGTASTDTQYF. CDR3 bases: TGTGCCAGCTCACCAGGGACAGCGAGCACAGATACGCAGTATTTT.